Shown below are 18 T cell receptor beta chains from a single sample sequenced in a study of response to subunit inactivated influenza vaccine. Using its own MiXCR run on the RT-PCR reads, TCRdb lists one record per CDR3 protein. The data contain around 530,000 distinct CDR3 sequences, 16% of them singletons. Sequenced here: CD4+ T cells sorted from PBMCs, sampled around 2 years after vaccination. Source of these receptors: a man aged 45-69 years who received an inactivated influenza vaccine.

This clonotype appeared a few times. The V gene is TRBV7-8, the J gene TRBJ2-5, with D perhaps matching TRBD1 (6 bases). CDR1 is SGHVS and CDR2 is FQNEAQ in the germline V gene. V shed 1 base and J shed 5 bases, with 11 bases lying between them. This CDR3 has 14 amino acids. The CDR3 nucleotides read TGTGCCAGCAGCTTAGGAACAGGGTGGGAGACCCAGTACTTC. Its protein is CASSLGTGWETQYF.

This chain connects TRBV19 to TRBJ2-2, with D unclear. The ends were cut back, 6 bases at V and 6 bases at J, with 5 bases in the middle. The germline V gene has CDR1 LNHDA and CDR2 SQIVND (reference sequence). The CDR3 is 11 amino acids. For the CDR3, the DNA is TGTGCCAGTAGGTGGGCCGGGGAGCTGTTTTTT. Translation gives CASRWAGELFF.

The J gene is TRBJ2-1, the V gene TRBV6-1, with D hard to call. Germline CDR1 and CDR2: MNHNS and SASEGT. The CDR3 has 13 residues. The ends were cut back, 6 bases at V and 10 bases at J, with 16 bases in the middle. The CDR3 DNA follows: TGTGCCAGCAGGCCCCAGGTAGACCGCGAGCAGTTCTTC. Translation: CASRPQVDREQFF.

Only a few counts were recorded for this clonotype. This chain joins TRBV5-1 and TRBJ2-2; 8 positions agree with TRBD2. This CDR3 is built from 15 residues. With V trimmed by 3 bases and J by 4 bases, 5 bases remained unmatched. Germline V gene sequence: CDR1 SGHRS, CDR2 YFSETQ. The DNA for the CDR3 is TGCGCCAGCAGCTCCAGCGGGAGAGCCACCGGGGAGCTGTTTTTT. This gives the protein CASSSSGRATGELFF.

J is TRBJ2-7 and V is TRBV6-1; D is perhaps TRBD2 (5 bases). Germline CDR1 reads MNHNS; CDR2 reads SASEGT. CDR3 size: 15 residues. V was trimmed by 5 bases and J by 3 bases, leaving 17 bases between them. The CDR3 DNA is TGTGCCAGCAGTCCCTACCCCACGGGGATCTACGAGCAGTACTTC. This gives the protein CASSPYPTGIYEQYF.

In DNA form, the CDR3 reads TGCAGTGCTAGTAAGGTACAGGGGGCGAGGTACGAGCAGTACTTC. Amino acids: CSASKVQGARYEQYF. The rearrangement links TRBV20-1 to TRBJ2-7, with 9 bases fitting TRBD1. Germline V gene sequence: CDR1 DFQATT, CDR2 SNEGSKA (reference sequence). Germline trimming cut 3 bases from V and 4 bases from J; bases unmatched to any gene: 10. The CDR3 contains 15 residues.

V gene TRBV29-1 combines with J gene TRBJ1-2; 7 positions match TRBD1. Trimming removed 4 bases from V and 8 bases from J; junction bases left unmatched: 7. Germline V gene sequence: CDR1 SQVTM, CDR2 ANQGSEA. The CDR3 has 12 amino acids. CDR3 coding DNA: TGCAGCGTTGGGGCAGGGGGTCACGGCTACACCTTC. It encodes CSVGAGGHGYTF.

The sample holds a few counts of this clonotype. The CDR3 DNA sequence: TGTGCCTCGGGGCAGGGACCGAACACTGAAGCTTTCTTT. Its translation: CASGQGPNTEAFF. The chain couples TRBV5-6 to TRBJ1-1, with TRBD1 as a possible D gene (5 bases). Germline V lookup: CDR1 SGHDT, CDR2 YYEEEE. V lost 10 bases and J lost 1, with 14 bases in between. The CDR3 is 13 amino acids.

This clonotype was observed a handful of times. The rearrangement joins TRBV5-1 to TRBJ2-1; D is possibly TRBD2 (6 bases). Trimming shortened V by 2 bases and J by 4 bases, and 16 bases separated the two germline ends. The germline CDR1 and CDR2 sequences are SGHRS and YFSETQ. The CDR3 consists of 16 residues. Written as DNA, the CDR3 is TGCGCCAGCAGCTTAACGGGTCCCGGGGGATACAATGAGCAGTTCTTC. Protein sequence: CASSLTGPGGYNEQFF.

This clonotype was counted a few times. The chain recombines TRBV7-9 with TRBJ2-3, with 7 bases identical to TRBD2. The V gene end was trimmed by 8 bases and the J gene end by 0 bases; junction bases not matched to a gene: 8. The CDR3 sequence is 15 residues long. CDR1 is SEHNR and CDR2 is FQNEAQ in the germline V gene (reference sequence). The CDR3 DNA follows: TGTGCCAGCGGACCACGGGGAGGGAGCACAGATACGCAGTATTTT. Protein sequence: CASGPRGGSTDTQYF.

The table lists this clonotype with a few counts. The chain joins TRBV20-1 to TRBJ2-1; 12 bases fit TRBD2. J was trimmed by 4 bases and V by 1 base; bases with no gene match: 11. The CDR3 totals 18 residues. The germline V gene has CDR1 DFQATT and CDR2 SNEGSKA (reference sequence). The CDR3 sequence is CSARGNTPGTSGYNEQFF. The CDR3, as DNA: TGCAGTGCTAGAGGGAATACCCCCGGGACTAGCGGGTACAATGAGCAGTTCTTC.

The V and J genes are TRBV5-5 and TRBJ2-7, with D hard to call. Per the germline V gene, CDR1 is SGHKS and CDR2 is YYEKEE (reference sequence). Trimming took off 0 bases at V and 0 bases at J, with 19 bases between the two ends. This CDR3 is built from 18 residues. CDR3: CASSLGSSQAVNSYEQYF. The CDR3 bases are TGTGCCAGCAGCTTGGGGAGTTCCCAGGCCGTGAACTCCTACGAGCAGTACTTC.

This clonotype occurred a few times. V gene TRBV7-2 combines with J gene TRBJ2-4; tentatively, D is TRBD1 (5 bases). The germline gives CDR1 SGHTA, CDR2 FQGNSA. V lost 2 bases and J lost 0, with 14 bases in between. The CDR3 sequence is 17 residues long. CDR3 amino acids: CASSLLDRLLAKNIQYF. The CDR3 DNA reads TGTGCCAGCAGCTTATTAGACAGACTCCTAGCCAAAAACATTCAGTACTTC.

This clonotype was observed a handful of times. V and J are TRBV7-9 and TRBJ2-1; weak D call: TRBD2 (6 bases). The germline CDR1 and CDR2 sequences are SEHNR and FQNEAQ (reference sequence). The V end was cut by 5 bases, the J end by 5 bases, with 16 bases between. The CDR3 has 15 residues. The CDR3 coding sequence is TGTGCCAGCAGCCCCCGTGGTAGCGGAAACAATGAGCAGTTCTTC. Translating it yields CASSPRGSGNNEQFF.

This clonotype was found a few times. Written as DNA, the CDR3 is TGTGCCAGCATCGTGTCCTTCGGGGCGAACACCGGGGAGCTGTTTTTT. Translating it yields CASIVSFGANTGELFF. The rearrangement links TRBV2 to TRBJ2-2, with D possibly TRBD2 on 5 matching bases. The CDR3 loop spans 16 amino acids. The V end lost 7 bases, the J end lost 0 bases, and 15 bases lay between the germline ends. Germline V lookup: CDR1 SNHLY, CDR2 FYNNEI.

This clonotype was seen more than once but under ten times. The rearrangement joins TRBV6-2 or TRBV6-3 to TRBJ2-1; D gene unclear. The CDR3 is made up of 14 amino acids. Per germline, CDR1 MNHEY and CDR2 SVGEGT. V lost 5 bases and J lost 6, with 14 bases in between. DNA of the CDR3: TGTGCCAGCAGTCGGCCGCCCCCTCGCAATGAGCAGTTCTTC. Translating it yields CASSRPPPRNEQFF.

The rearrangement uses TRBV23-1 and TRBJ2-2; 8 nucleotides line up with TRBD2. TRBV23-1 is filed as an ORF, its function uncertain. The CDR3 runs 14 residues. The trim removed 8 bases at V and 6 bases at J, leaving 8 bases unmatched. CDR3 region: CASAEREYAGELFF. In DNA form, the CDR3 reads TGCGCCAGCGCGGAGCGGGAGTACGCCGGGGAGCTGTTTTTT.

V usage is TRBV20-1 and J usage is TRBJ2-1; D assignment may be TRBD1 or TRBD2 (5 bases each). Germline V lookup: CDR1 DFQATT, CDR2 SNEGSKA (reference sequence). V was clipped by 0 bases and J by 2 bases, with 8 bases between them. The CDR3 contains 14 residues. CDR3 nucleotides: TGCAGTGCTAGAGAAGGGGACCCCTACAATGAGCAGTTCTTC. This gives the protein CSAREGDPYNEQFF.